This T cell receptor (beta chain) was captured in a study of T-cell memory formation after mild COVID-19. Trimming took 6 bases from V and 0 from J; bases not matched to a gene: 11. The CDR3 has 17 amino acids. CDR1 is DFQATT, CDR2 SNEGSKA, per germline (reference sequence). TCRdb re-called the 5' RACE reads with MiXCR, one entry per CDR3 protein. The repertoire holds hundreds of thousands of distinct CDR3 sequences, about 15% seen once, with about 20% in the top ten. This clonotype has a count of ten or more. Sequencing input: PBMCs or a T cell subset sorted from them (not recorded which). J is TRBJ2-1 and V is TRBV20-1, with TRBD2 matching over 10 bases. This clonotype was obtained from a man aged 18 to 29 who had mild COVID-19 (a few samples of this study predate the infection). Cell type and time point are not known. CDR3 amino acids: CSAEERGGSSSYNEQFF. For the CDR3, the DNA is TGCAGTGCCGAGGAGCGGGGGGGCTCGAGCTCCTACAATGAGCAGTTCTTC.